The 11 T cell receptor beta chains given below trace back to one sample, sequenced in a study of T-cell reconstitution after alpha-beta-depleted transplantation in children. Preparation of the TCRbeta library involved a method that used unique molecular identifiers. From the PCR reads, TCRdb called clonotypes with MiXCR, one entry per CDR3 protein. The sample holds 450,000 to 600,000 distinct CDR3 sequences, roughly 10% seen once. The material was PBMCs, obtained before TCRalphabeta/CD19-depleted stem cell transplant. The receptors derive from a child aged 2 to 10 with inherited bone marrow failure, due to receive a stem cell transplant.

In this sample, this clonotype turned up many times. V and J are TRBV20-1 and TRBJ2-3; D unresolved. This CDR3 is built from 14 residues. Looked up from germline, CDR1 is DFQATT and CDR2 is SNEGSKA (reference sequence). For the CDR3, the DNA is TGCAGCCCTAGGCCGCGGATAATTACAGATACGCAGTATTTT. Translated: CSPRPRIITDTQYF.

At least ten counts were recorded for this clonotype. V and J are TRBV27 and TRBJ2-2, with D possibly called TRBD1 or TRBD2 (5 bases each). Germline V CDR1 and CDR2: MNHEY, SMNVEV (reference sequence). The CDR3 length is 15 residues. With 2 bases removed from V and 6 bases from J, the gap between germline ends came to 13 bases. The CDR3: CASSLAMVGAGELFF. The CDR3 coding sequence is TGTGCCAGCAGTTTAGCCATGGTGGGGGCCGGGGAGCTGTTTTTT.

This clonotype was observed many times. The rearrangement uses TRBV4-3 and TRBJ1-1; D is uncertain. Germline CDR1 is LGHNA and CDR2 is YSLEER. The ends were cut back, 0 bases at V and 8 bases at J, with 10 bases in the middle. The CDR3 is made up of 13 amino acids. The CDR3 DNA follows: TGCGCCAGCAGCCAAGAGGGCGTCGGAGAAGCTTTCTTT. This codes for CASSQEGVGEAFF.

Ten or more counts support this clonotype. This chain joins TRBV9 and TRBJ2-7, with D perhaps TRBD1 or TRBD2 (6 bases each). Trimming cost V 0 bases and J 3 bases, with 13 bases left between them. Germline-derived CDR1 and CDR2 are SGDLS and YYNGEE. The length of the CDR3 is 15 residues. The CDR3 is CASSVGGASGYEQYF. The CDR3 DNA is TGTGCCAGCAGCGTAGGGGGGGCTAGTGGCTACGAGCAGTACTTC.

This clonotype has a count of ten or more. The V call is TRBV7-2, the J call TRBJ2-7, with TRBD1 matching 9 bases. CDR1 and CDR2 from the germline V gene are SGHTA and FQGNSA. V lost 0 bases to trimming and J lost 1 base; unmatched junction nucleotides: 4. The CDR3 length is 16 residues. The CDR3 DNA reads TGTGCCAGCAGCTTAGCCGGACAGGGGACTTCCTACGAGCAGTACTTC. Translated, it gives CASSLAGQGTSYEQYF.

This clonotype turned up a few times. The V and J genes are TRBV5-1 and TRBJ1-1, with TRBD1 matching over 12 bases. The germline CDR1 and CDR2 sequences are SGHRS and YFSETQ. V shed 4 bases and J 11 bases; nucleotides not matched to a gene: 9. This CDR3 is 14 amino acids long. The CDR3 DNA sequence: TGCGCCAGCAGCCCGGGACAGGGGGCTATTTCGGCTTTCTTT. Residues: CASSPGQGAISAFF.

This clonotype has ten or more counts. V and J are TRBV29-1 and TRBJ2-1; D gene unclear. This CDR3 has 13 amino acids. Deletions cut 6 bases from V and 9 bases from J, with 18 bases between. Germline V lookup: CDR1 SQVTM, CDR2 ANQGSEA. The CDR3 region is CSVFPPWSGEQFF. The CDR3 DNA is TGCAGCGTCTTCCCCCCTTGGAGTGGTGAGCAGTTCTTC.

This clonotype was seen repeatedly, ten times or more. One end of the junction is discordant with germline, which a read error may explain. DNA of the CDR3: TGCGCCAGCAGCTTGGGACTAGCGGGGGATGAGCAGTTCTTC. Residues: CASSLGLAGDEQFF. This chain joins TRBV7-9 and TRBJ2-1; 14 bases are a match to TRBD2. The CDR3 runs 14 residues. The germline V gene encodes CDR1 SEHNR and CDR2 FQNEAQ (reference sequence).

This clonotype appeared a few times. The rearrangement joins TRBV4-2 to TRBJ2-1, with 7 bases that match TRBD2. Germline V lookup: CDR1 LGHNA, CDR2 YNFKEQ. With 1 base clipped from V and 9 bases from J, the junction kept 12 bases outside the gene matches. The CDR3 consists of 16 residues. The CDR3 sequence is CASSQAGGGAVSEQFF. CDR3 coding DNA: TGTGCCAGCAGCCAAGCGGGGGGAGGGGCCGTCAGTGAGCAGTTCTTC.

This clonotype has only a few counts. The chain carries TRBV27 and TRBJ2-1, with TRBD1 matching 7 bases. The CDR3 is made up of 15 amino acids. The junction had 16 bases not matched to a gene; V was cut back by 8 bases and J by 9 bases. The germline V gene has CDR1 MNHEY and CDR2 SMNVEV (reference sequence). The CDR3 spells CASFTRGPSVGEQFF. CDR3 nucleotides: TGTGCCAGCTTTACTAGGGGGCCTTCGGTCGGTGAGCAGTTCTTC.

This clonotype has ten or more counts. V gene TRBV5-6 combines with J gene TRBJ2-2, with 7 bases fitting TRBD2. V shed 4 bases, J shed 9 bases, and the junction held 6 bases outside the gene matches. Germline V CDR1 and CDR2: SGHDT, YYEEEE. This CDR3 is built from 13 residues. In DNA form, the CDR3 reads TGTGCCAGCAGCCCGAGCGGGACCCGGGAGCTGTTTTTT. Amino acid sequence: CASSPSGTRELFF.